This T cell receptor (beta chain) was sequenced for a study of regulatory T cells in long-lasting Graves disease. Study-level background: Duration of antithyroid drug therapy among newly diagnosed Graves' patients was under 3 months. Findings and limits, study-wide: Thyroid tissue was not studied; only peripheral blood was. Persistent cases of Graves' showed reduced TCR diversity relative to newly diagnosed patients.

The CDR3 length is 14 residues. CDR1 is SQVTM and CDR2 is ANQGSEA in the germline V gene. V was pared by 4 bases and J by 7 bases, with 10 bases of the junction left unmatched. This clonotype appeared a few times. The antigen is undetermined. iRepertoire HTBI primers and Arm-PCR of CDR3 regions built TCR beta libraries. TCRdb re-analysed the multiplex PCR reads in MiXCR, keeping a single row per CDR3 protein. The table shows 400,000 to 500,000 distinct CDR3 sequences, with about a sixth occurring only once. Time point of the sample: newly diagnosed GD, antithyroid drugs for less than 3 months. With RNA extracted from PBMCs as input, the TCR library was made. Another study also made use of these data, one on T cells in Graves' hyperthyroidism and ophthalmopathy. That source reports: The model forecast ophthalmopathy, anticipating it by a median approximately 7 months before onset.

The chain links TRBV29-1 to TRBJ2-7; 10 bases align to TRBD1. This TCR derives from a woman under 30 with Graves disease. The specimen was peripheral blood mononuclear cells (PBMCs), collected at new diagnosis, from a patient treated with antithyroid drugs. CDR3 region: CSVALRQGAVEQYF. The DNA of the CDR3 is TGCAGCGTTGCCCTAAGACAGGGGGCGGTTGAGCAGTACTTC.